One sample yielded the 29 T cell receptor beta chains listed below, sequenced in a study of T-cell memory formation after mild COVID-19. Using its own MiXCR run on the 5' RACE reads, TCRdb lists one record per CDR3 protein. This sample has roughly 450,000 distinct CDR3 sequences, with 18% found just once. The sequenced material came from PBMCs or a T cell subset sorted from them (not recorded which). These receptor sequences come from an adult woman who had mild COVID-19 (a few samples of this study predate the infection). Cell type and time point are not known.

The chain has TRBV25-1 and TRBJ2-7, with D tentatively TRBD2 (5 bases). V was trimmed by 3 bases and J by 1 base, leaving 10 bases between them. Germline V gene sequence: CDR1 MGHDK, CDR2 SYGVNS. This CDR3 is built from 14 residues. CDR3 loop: CASSDLGESYEQYF. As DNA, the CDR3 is TGTGCCAGCAGTGATCTCGGGGAGTCCTACGAGCAGTACTTC.

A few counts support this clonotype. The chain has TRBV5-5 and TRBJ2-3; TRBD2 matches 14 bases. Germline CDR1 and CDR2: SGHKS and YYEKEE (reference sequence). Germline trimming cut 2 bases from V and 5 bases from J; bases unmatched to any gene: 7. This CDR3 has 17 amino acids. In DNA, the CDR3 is TGTGCCAGCAGCTTTCGACTAGCGGGGGGGTGGAGAGATACGCAGTATTTT. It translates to CASSFRLAGGWRDTQYF.

DNA of the CDR3: TGTGCCACCAGTGATTTGAGGATTGGGGCGTGGACGGACTACAATGAGCAGTTCTTC. It codes for CATSDLRIGAWTDYNEQFF. The chain employs TRBV24-1 and TRBJ2-1; TRBD1 might be the D (5 bases). This CDR3 spans 19 amino acids. V was cut by 0 bases and J by 3 bases, with 20 bases left in between. Germline CDR1 and CDR2: KGHDR and SFDVKD.

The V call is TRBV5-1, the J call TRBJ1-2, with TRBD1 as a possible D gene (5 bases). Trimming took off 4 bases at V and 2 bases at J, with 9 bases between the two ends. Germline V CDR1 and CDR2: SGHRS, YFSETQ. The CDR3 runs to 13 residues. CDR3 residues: CASSGGGNYGYTF. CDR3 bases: TGCGCCAGCAGCGGGGGGGGAAACTATGGCTACACCTTC.

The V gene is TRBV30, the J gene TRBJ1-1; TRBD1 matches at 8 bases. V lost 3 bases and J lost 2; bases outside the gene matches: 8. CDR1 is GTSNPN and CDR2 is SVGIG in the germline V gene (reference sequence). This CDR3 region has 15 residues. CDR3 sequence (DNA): TGTGCCTGGAGCTCCTGGGCAGGGGGCAACACTGAAGCTTTCTTT. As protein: CAWSSWAGGNTEAFF.

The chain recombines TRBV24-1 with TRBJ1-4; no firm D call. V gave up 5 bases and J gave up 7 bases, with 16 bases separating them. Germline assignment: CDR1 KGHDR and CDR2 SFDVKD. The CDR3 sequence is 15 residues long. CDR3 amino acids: CATSALTRYGEKLFF. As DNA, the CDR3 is TGTGCCACCAGTGCCCTAACCAGGTACGGTGAAAAACTGTTTTTT.

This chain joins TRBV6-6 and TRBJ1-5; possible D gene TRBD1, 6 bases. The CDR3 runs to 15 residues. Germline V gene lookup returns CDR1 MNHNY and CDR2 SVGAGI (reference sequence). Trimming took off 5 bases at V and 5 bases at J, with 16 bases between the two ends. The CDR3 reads CASSIQGTADQPQHF. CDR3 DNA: TGTGCCAGCAGTATACAGGGCACGGCGGATCAGCCCCAGCATTTT.

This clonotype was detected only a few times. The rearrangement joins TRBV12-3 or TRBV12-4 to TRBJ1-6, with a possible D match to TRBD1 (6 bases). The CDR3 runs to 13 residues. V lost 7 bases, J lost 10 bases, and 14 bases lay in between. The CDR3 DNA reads TGTGCCAGCACCTCCAGGGGTGGCTCACCCCTCCACTTT. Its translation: CASTSRGGSPLHF.

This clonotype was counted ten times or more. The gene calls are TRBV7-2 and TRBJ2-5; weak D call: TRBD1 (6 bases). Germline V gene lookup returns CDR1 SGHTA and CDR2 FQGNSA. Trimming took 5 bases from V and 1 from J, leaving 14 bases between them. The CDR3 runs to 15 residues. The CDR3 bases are TGTGCCAGCAGCACCCGGACAGCTCCCCAAGAGACCCAGTACTTC. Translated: CASSTRTAPQETQYF.

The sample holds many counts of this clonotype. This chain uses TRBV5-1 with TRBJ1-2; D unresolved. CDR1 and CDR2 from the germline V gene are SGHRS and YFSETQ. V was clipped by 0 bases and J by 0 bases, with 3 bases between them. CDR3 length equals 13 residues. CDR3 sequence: CASSLEANYGYTF. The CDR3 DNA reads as TGCGCCAGCAGCTTGGAAGCTAACTATGGCTACACCTTC.

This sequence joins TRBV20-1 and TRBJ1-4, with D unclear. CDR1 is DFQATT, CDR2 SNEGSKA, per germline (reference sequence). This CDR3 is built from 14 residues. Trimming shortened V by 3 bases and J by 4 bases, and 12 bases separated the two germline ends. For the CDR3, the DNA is TGCAGTGCTAGTTCCGAGTCAAGTAATGAAAAACTGTTTTTT. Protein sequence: CSASSESSNEKLFF.

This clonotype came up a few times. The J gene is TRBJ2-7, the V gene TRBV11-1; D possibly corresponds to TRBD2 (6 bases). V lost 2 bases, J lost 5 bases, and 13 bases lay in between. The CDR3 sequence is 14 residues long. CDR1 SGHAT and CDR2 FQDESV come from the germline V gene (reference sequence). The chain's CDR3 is CASSLPGARNEQYF. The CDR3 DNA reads TGTGCCAGCAGCTTACCGGGAGCCAGGAACGAGCAGTACTTC. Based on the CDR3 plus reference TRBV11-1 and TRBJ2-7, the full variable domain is EAEVAQSPRYKITEKSQAVAFWCDPISGHATLYWYRQILGQGPELLVQFQDESVVDDSQLPKDRFSAERLKGVDSTLKIQPAELGDSAMYLCASSLPGARNEQYFGPGTRLTVT.

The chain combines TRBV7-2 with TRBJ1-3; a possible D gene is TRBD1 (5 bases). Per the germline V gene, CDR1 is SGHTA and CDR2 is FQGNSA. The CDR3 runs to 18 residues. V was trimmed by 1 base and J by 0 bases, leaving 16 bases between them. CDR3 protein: CASSLDPPGGISGNTIYF. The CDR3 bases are TGTGCCAGCAGCTTAGATCCCCCTGGGGGTATCTCTGGAAACACCATATATTTT.

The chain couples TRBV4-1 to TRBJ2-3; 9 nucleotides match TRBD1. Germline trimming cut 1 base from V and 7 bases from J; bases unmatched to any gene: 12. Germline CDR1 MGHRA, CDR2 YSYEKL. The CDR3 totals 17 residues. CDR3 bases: TGCGCCAGCAGCCAAGGAGGACAGGGGTCATTCGTAAATACGCAGTATTTT. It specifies CASSQGGQGSFVNTQYF.

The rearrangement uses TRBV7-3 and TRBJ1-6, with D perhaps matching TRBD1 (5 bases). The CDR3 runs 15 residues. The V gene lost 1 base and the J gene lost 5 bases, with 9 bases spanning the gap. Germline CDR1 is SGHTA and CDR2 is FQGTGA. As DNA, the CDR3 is TGTGCCAGCAGCTTAAGGGGCAGAGATAATTCACCCCTCCACTTT. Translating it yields CASSLRGRDNSPLHF.

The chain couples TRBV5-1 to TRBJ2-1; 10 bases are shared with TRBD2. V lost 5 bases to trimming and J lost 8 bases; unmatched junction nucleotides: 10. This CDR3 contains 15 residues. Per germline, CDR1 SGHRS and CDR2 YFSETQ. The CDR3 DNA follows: TGCGCCAGCAGGCGGCGAGCGGGGGGGACGGATGAGCAGTTCTTC. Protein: CASRRRAGGTDEQFF.

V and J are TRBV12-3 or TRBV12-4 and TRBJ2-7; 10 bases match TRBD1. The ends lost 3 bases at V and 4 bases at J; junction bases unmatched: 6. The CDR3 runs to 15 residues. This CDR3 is CASSFLRDRGYEQYF. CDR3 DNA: TGTGCCAGCAGTTTCCTCCGGGACAGGGGATACGAGCAGTACTTC.

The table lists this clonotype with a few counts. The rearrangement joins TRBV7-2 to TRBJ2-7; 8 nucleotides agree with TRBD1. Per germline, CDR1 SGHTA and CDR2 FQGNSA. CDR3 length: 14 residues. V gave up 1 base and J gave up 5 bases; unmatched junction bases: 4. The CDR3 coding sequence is TGTGCCAGCAGCTTAGATCCAGGGGGCCACGAGCAGTACTTC. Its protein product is CASSLDPGGHEQYF.

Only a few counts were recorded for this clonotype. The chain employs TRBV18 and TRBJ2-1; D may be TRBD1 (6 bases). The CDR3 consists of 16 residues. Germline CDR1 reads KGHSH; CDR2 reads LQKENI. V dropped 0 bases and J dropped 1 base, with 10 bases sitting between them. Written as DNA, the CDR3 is TGTGCCAGCTCACCACCTGCAGGGGCTTCCTACAATGAGCAGTTCTTC. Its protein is CASSPPAGASYNEQFF.

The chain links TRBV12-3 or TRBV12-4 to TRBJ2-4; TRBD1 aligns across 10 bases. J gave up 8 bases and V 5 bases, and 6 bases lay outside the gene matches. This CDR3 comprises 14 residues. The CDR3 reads CASSHRDRGDIQYF. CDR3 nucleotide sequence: TGTGCCAGCAGTCACCGGGACAGGGGTGACATTCAGTACTTC.

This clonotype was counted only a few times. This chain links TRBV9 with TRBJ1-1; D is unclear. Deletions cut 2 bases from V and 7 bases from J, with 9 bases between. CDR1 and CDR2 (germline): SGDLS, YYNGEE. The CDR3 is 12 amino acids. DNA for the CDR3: TGTGCCAGCAGCGTCCAGGACGGTGAAGCTTTCTTT. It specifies CASSVQDGEAFF.

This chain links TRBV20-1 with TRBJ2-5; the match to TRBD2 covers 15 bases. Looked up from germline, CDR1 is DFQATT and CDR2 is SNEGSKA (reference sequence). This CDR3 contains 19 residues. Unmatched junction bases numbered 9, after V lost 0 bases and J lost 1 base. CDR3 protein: CSARDWTSGGVRAQETQYF. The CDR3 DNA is TGCAGTGCTAGAGATTGGACTAGCGGGGGGGTAAGGGCCCAAGAGACCCAGTACTTC.

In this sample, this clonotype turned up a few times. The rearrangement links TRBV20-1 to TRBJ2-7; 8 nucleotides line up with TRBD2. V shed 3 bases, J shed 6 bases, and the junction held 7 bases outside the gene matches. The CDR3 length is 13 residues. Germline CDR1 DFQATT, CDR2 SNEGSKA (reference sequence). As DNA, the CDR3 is TGCAGTGCTAGGATCGCGGGGGGCTCCGAGCAGTACTTC. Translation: CSARIAGGSEQYF.

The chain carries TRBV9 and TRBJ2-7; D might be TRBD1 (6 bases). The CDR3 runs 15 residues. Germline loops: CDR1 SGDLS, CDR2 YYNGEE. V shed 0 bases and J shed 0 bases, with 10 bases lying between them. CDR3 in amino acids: CASSVGTASSYEQYF. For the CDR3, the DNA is TGTGCCAGCAGCGTAGGGACAGCTAGCTCCTACGAGCAGTACTTC.

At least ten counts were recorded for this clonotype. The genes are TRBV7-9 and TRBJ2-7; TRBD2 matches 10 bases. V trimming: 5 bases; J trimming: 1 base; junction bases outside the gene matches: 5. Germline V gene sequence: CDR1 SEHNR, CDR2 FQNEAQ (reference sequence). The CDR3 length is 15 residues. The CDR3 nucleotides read TGTGCCAGCAGCCTCGGACTAGCGGAGTCCTACGAGCAGTACTTC. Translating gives CASSLGLAESYEQYF.

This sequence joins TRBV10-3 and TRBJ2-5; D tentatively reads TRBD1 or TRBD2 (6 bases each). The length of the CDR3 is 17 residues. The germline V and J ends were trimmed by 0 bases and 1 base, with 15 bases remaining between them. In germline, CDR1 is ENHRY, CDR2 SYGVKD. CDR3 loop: CAISESGGRSTQETQYF. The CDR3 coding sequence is TGTGCCATCAGTGAGTCGGGGGGCAGGAGCACCCAAGAGACCCAGTACTTC.

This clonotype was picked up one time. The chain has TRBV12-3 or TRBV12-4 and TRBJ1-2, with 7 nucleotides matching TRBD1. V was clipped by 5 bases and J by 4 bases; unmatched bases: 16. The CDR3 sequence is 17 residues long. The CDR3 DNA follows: TGTGCCAGCAGTCGACAGGGCCTCCCCCTCCCACCCTATGGCTACACCTTC. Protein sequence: CASSRQGLPLPPYGYTF.

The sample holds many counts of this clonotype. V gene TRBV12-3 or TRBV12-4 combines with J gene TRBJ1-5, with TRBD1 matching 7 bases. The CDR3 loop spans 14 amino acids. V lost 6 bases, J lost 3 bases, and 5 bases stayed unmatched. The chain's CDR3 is CASRLGQNNQPQHF. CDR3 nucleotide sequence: TGTGCCAGCAGACTGGGACAGAACAATCAGCCCCAGCATTTT.

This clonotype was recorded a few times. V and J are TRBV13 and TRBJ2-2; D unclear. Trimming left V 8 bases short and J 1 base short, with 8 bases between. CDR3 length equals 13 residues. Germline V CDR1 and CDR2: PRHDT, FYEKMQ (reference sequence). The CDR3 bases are TGTGCCAGCGTTCCGAGGAACACCGGGGAGCTGTTTTTT. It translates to CASVPRNTGELFF.